A single sample gave rise to the 22 T cell receptor beta chains below, sequenced in a study of Graves' ophthalmopathy and Graves' hyperthyroidism (dated by TCRdb to 2016 to 2019). The sequencing machine was an Illumina HiSeq 2000. For repertoire sequencing, the TCR beta CDR3 regions were amplified from RNA transcripts. HTBI primers and the Qiagen OneStep RT-PCR kit were used in a first-round RT-PCR, which was followed by a second-round multiplex PCR, size selection and purification. TCRdb handled the public reads itself, with Q25 trimming in fastp and clone calling in MiXCR, and kept productive beta chains. For every CDR3 protein sequence, its rows merge into one entry that carries the most common genes and DNA. This sample is represented by under 200,000 distinct CDR3 sequences; 30% to 45% of them were singletons. The ten largest clonotypes hold under 6.5% of the sample. Sequenced input: peripheral blood. These receptors were taken from a woman aged 40-49 years with Graves' ophthalmopathy. Donor details come from another sample of the same person, matched by shared clones.

V and J are TRBV6-2 or TRBV6-3 and TRBJ1-2; D not resolved. Trimming took off 2 bases at V and 5 bases at J, with 12 bases between the two ends. Looked up from germline, CDR1 is MNHEY and CDR2 is SVGEGT. The CDR3 is made up of 14 amino acids. CDR3 protein: CASSYQLDDYGYTF. The CDR3 bases are TGTGCCAGCAGTTACCAGCTTGATGATTATGGCTACACCTTC.

This clonotype was observed at least ten times. The CDR3 DNA follows: TGTGCCAGCAGTGAAGTAGGGGCTGGCTACACCTTC. Its translation: CASSEVGAGYTF. This chain connects TRBV6-1 to TRBJ1-2, with a weak D call TRBD1 (5 bases). The CDR3 covers 12 residues. From germline, CDR1 is MNHNS and CDR2 SASEGT. Trimming took 1 base from V and 7 from J, leaving 7 bases between them.

The J gene is TRBJ2-7, the V gene TRBV6-2 or TRBV6-3, with D unclear. This CDR3 is 13 amino acids long. The germline V gene has CDR1 MNHEY and CDR2 SVGEGT. V lost 6 bases and J 5 bases, leaving 14 bases between the germline ends. The CDR3 spells CASSTGYRNEQYF. The CDR3 region has the DNA TGTGCCAGCAGCACCGGGTACAGAAACGAGCAGTACTTC.

This clonotype appeared many times. The rearrangement joins TRBV28 to TRBJ1-2; a possible D gene is TRBD1 (6 bases). CDR1 is MDHEN and CDR2 is SYDVKM in the germline V gene. The CDR3 extends over 13 amino acids. Trimming left V 6 bases short and J 7 bases short, with 15 bases between. CDR3 nucleotide sequence: TGTGCCAGCAGGGCCACGACAGGAAGTGGCTACACCTTC. Its translation: CASRATTGSGYTF.

This clonotype was seen ten or more times. The rearrangement uses TRBV7-9 and TRBJ2-1, with a possible D match to TRBD1 (6 bases). The CDR3 consists of 14 residues. From germline, CDR1 is SEHNR and CDR2 FQNEAQ (reference sequence). The ends were cut back, 2 bases at V and 6 bases at J, with 11 bases in the middle. For the CDR3, the DNA is TGTGCCAGCAGCTTAATGGGGGCAAGCAATGAGCAGTTCTTC. It codes for CASSLMGASNEQFF.

This clonotype was counted many times. The rearrangement links TRBV7-9 to TRBJ2-5; the D gene is possibly TRBD1 (5 bases). Germline V lookup: CDR1 SEHNR, CDR2 FQNEAQ (reference sequence). V was trimmed by 6 bases and J by 5 bases, leaving 19 bases between them. The CDR3 totals 15 residues. CDR3 amino acids: CASSSYQGYGETQYF. CDR3 DNA sequence: TGTGCCAGCAGTTCATACCAGGGTTATGGTGAGACCCAGTACTTC.

This clonotype was observed at least ten times. V is TRBV7-2 and J is TRBJ2-5, with D possibly matching TRBD2 (7 bases). The V gene's germline CDR1 is SGHTA and CDR2 FQGNSA. V gave up 4 bases and J gave up 5 bases, with 17 bases separating them. The CDR3 runs 15 residues. CDR3 in DNA: TGTGCCAGCAGCTACCGACGGGGGGCGGGCGAGACCCAGTACTTC. This translates into CASSYRRGAGETQYF.

The gene calls are TRBV7-8 and TRBJ2-5; 7 bases fit TRBD2. J was trimmed by 2 bases and V by 3 bases; bases with no gene match: 6. There are 15 residues in the CDR3. Germline CDR1 SGHVS, CDR2 FQNEAQ. DNA of the CDR3: TGTGCCAGCAGCTTCGGCGCGCGGGAGCAAGAGACCCAGTACTTC. Protein sequence: CASSFGAREQETQYF. The full variable domain, its missing parts supplied by reference TRBV7-8 and TRBJ2-5, is GAGVSQSPRYKVAKRGQDVALRCDPISGHVSLFWYQQALGQGPEFLTYFQNEAQLDKSGLPSDRFFAERPEGSVSTLKIQRTQQEDSAVYLCASSFGAREQETQYFGPGTRLLVL.

The genes are TRBV6-5 and TRBJ1-2; possible D gene TRBD1, 5 bases. The CDR3 consists of 15 residues. Germline V gene lookup returns CDR1 MNHEY and CDR2 SVGAGI. V was pared by 2 bases and J by 9 bases, with 19 bases between. The CDR3 protein is CASSYKLVGRQSYTF. In DNA, the CDR3 is TGTGCCAGCAGTTACAAGTTAGTGGGTCGACAGAGCTACACCTTC.

This clonotype was observed many times. The V gene is TRBV11-2, the J gene TRBJ1-3, with D hard to call. Germline values: CDR1 SGHAT, CDR2 FQNNGV. Trimming shortened V by 1 base and J by 2 bases, and 12 bases separated the two germline ends. The CDR3 is made up of 16 amino acids. The CDR3 bases are TGTGCCAGCAGCTTAGTCTCGTTTCCAGCTGGAAACACCATATATTTT. This codes for CASSLVSFPAGNTIYF.

CDR3 loop: CATTGDLGQPQHF. CDR3 nucleotides: TGTGCCACTACAGGAGACCTTGGTCAGCCCCAGCATTTT. The J gene is TRBJ1-5, the V gene TRBV12-3 or TRBV12-4; possible D gene TRBD1, 5 bases. The CDR3 has 13 residues. The ends were cut back, 10 bases at V and 6 bases at J, with 16 bases in the middle.

The genes are TRBV7-8 and TRBJ1-5; a weak D match, TRBD1 (6 bases). Trimming removed 3 bases at V and 3 bases at J, with 15 bases between. The length of the CDR3 is 16 residues. Looked up from germline, CDR1 is SGHVS and CDR2 is FQNEAQ. The CDR3 DNA follows: TGTGCCAGCAGCTTCATTGGGGGGCAGTACAATCAGCCCCAGCATTTT. Translating it yields CASSFIGGQYNQPQHF.

This clonotype was seen repeatedly, ten times or more. J is TRBJ2-7 and V is TRBV28; 8 bases agree with TRBD1. The germline gives CDR1 MDHEN, CDR2 SYDVKM. This CDR3 is built from 14 residues. V lost 7 bases, J lost 4 bases, and 9 bases stayed unmatched. The CDR3, as DNA: TGTGCCAGCATATCCGGACAGGGCAGATACGAGCAGTACTTC. Its protein is CASISGQGRYEQYF.

This clonotype was seen many times. J is TRBJ2-7 and V is TRBV6-5; D possibly corresponds to TRBD2 (6 bases). CDR3 length: 17 amino acids. Germline V gene sequence: CDR1 MNHEY, CDR2 SVGAGI. The V gene lost 0 bases and the J gene lost 0 bases, with 15 bases spanning the gap. CDR3: CASSYSKRAGFSYEQYF. In nucleotides, the CDR3 is TGTGCCAGCAGTTACTCGAAGCGAGCGGGCTTCTCCTACGAGCAGTACTTC.

The CDR3 loop reads CASSYSRTSGRESYEQYF. CDR3 nucleotides: TGTGCCAGCAGTTACTCGAGGACTAGCGGGAGGGAGTCCTACGAGCAGTACTTC. J is TRBJ2-7 and V is TRBV6-2 or TRBV6-3; 15 bases align to TRBD2. V dropped 0 bases and J dropped 1; count of bases not matched to a gene: 4. The CDR3 loop spans 18 amino acids. Germline V gene data show CDR1 as MNHEY and CDR2 as SVGEGT.

This clonotype has at least ten counts. The genes are TRBV9 and TRBJ2-7; D not certain. Germline CDR1 is SGDLS and CDR2 is YYNGEE. This CDR3 comprises 14 residues. Trimming removed 0 bases at V and 0 bases at J, with 7 bases between. The CDR3 bases are TGTGCCAGCAGCGTAGCAACGGACTCCTACGAGCAGTACTTC. It codes for CASSVATDSYEQYF.

This clonotype was recorded at least ten times. The chain carries TRBV27 and TRBJ1-1, with 7 positions matching TRBD1. The trim removed 6 bases at V and 2 bases at J, leaving 12 bases unmatched. This CDR3 region has 16 residues. Germline assignment: CDR1 MNHEY and CDR2 SMNVEV (reference sequence). The CDR3 spells CASRTRGLRGNTEAFF. In nucleotides, the CDR3 is TGTGCCAGCAGGACAAGGGGGCTTCGGGGAAACACTGAAGCTTTCTTT.

This clonotype was recorded at least ten times. The V gene is TRBV12-3 or TRBV12-4, the J gene TRBJ2-7; 7 nucleotides align to TRBD1. J was trimmed by 3 bases and V by 8 bases; bases with no gene match: 10. CDR3 length: 14 amino acids. DNA for the CDR3: TGTGCCAGCTTACCTTCCGCAGGGGGCTACGAGCAGTACTTC. Translation gives CASLPSAGGYEQYF.

This chain joins TRBV6-1 and TRBJ2-7; D remains unclear. This CDR3 region has 15 residues. CDR1 and CDR2 from the germline V gene are MNHNS and SASEGT. With 10 bases removed from V and 5 bases from J, the gap between germline ends came to 24 bases. CDR3 residues: CATQLGSSAVHEQYF. The CDR3 bases are TGTGCCACGCAACTTGGGTCTTCGGCCGTCCACGAGCAGTACTTC.

This clonotype was seen repeatedly, ten times or more. The gene calls are TRBV5-1 and TRBJ1-2; 7 bases map to TRBD1. The CDR3 has 13 amino acids. The germline CDR1 and CDR2 sequences are SGHRS and YFSETQ. Trimming cost V 6 bases and J 6 bases; bases outside gene matches: 8. The CDR3: CASNPGGLDGYTF. CDR3 nucleotide sequence: TGCGCCAGCAACCCAGGGGGTTTGGATGGCTACACCTTC. Looking up the rest from reference TRBV5-1 and TRBJ1-2 gives the full variable domain: KAGVTQTPRYLIKTRGQQVTLSCSPISGHRSVSWYQQTPGQGLQFLFEYFSETQRNKGNFPGRFSGRQFSNSRSEMNVSTLELGDSALYLCASNPGGLDGYTFGSGTRLTVV.

V usage is TRBV5-6 and J usage is TRBJ2-7, with TRBD2 matching 7 bases. The CDR3 consists of 15 residues. Per germline, CDR1 SGHDT and CDR2 YYEEEE. J gave up 0 bases and V 1 base, and 4 bases lay outside the gene matches. CDR3 bases: TGTGCCAGCAGCTTGCGGGGGGTGGACTCCTACGAGCAGTACTTC. It specifies CASSLRGVDSYEQYF.

J is TRBJ2-7 and V is TRBV27; D not resolved. The CDR3 is 12 residues long. Germline V gene data show CDR1 as MNHEY and CDR2 as SMNVEV (reference sequence). The V gene lost 3 bases and the J gene lost 4 bases, with 7 bases spanning the gap. DNA of the CDR3: TGTGCCAGCAGTTTTAGTCGTTACGAGCAGTACTTC. Protein product: CASSFSRYEQYF.